A selection of T cell receptor beta chains follows, all from one sample in a study of T-cell reconstitution after alpha-beta-depleted transplantation in children. Each CDR3 protein is one row after TCRdb ran MiXCR on the PCR reads. The sample comprises hundreds of thousands of distinct CDR3 sequences, over 10% of which are singletons, and around 0.79% rests with the top ten. The material sequenced was PBMCs, taken before TCRalphabeta/CD19-depleted stem cell transplant. Receptors were obtained from a girl aged 2-9 years with congenital amegakaryocytic thrombocytopenia, due to receive a stem cell transplant. CDR3s include the opening cysteine and the closing phenylalanine or tryptophan. Each record gives: J gene, D gene, clone size, V gene, CDR3 DNA, CDR3 protein. A D gene is named only where the DNA matches it firmly. Not all rows give a size; the values are once, few, many and, for expanded clones, a class.

J: TRBJ1-5
D: NA
size: many
V: TRBV5-1
DNA: TGCGCCAGTAGAATCACAGGGACTCAGCCCCAGCATTTT
CDR3: CASRITGTQPQHF

J: TRBJ2-3
D: NA
size: many
V: TRBV20-1
DNA: TGCAGTGCTAGAGAAGCTTCCGAATTTTTAGATACGCAGTATTTT
CDR3: CSAREASEFLDTQYF

J: TRBJ2-1
D: NA
size: many
V: TRBV20-1
DNA: TGCAGTGCCCTGACCTTTAATGAGCAGTTCTTC
CDR3: CSALTFNEQFF

J: TRBJ2-1
D: TRBD2
size: NA
V: TRBV5-1
DNA: TGCGCCAGCAGCTTGCCGACTAGCGGAGTGCTTGGCGAGCAGTTCTTC
CDR3: CASSLPTSGVLGEQFF

J: TRBJ2-5
D: TRBD1
size: many
V: TRBV20-1
DNA: TGCAGTGCTTCGGACAGGGGGGCAGAGACCCAGTACTTC
CDR3: CSASDRGAETQYF

J: TRBJ2-1
D: TRBD2
size: few
V: TRBV2
DNA: TGTGCCAGCTGTTTATCCCCCGGGGGGGGAGTGGCGATAGACAATGAGCAGTTCTTC
CDR3: CASCLSPGGGVAIDNEQFF

J: TRBJ2-7
D: NA
size: many
V: TRBV20-1
DNA: TGCAGTGCTAGAGATTTTGGAGAGAGTTACGAGCAGTACTTC
CDR3: CSARDFGESYEQYF

J: TRBJ2-6
D: NA
size: few
V: TRBV3-1
DNA: TGTGCCAGCGAGTGGGGGACTGGGGCCAACGTCCTGACTTTC
CDR3: CASEWGTGANVLTF

J: TRBJ2-1
D: NA
size: NA
V: TRBV14
DNA: TGTGCCAGCAGCCATAAGATGCGAAGGACTTCCACCTCCTACAATGAGCAGTTCTTC
CDR3: CASSHKMRRTSTSYNEQFF

J: TRBJ2-6
D: NA
size: NA
V: TRBV14
DNA: TGTGCCAGCAGCCAAGATCTGGGATATGGGGCCAACGTCCTGACTTTC
CDR3: CASSQDLGYGANVLTF

J: TRBJ2-5
D: TRBD2
size: few
V: TRBV20-1
DNA: TGCAGTGCAAGCGGGAGTAAAGAGACCCAGTACTTC
CDR3: CSASGSKETQYF

J: TRBJ2-7
D: NA
size: few
V: TRBV12-3/TRBV12-4
DNA: TGTGCCAGCACCCTGACAGAATCCTACGAGCAGTACTTC
CDR3: CASTLTESYEQYF

J: TRBJ2-1
D: NA
size: many
V: TRBV9
DNA: TGTGCCAGCAGTACGGGGGACAATGAGCAGTTCTTC
CDR3: CASSTGDNEQFF

J: TRBJ2-6
D: NA
size: NA
V: TRBV5-5
DNA: TGTGCCAGCAGCTTGACAGTCCTTCCCTCTGGGGCCAACGTCCTGACTTTC
CDR3: CASSLTVLPSGANVLTF

J: TRBJ2-2
D: NA
size: few
V: TRBV29-1
DNA: TGCAGCGTGGGGACCGTTGGGGGGCGCGACACCGGGGAGCTGTTTTTT
CDR3: CSVGTVGGRDTGELFF

J: TRBJ2-7
D: NA
size: many
V: TRBV7-9
DNA: TGTGCCAGCAGCTTTCCCTCGTCCGAAGAGCAGTACTTC
CDR3: CASSFPSSEEQYF

J: TRBJ1-1
D: NA
size: many
V: TRBV12-3/TRBV12-4
DNA: TGTGCCAGCAGTCTGAATGGCCCTGAAGCTTTCTTT
CDR3: CASSLNGPEAFF

J: TRBJ2-3
D: TRBD2
size: many
V: TRBV12-3/TRBV12-4
DNA: TGTGCCAGCAGTCGACATAGCGGGAGGGGCACAGATACGCAGTATTTT
CDR3: CASSRHSGRGTDTQYF

J: TRBJ2-5
D: TRBD2
size: NA
V: TRBV11-3
DNA: TGTGCCAGCAGCCAAAATGGACTAGCAGAATTCGGAGAGACCCAGTACTTC
CDR3: CASSQNGLAEFGETQYF

J: TRBJ2-1
D: NA
size: NA
V: TRBV12-3/TRBV12-4
DNA: TGTGCCAGCACCCAACCCCCCGGGGGTGAGCAGTTCTTC
CDR3: CASTQPPGGEQFF

J: TRBJ2-1
D: TRBD1
size: many
V: TRBV5-1
DNA: TGCGCCAGCAGCTTGTACAGGGGGTATAACTCCTACAATGAGCAGTTCTTC
CDR3: CASSLYRGYNSYNEQFF

J: TRBJ2-5
D: TRBD2
size: many
V: TRBV20-1
DNA: TGCAGTGCTGATAGACTAGCGGGAGAAGAGACCCAGTACTTC
CDR3: CSADRLAGEETQYF

J: TRBJ1-1
D: NA
size: many
V: TRBV6-1
DNA: TGTGCCAGCAACAGAATTACAGGCGAGGTGAGAGCTTTCTTT
CDR3: CASNRITGEVRAFF

J: TRBJ2-1
D: NA
size: NA
V: TRBV7-3
DNA: TGTGCCAGCAGCCCCCAGCTTAACGATGAGCAGTTCTTC
CDR3: CASSPQLNDEQFF

J: TRBJ2-1
D: NA
size: few
V: TRBV20-1
DNA: TGCAGTGCTAGAGATAAGGCCCCCACCGTCAATGAGCAGTTCTTC
CDR3: CSARDKAPTVNEQFF

J: TRBJ2-3
D: TRBD2
size: many
V: TRBV5-1
DNA: TGCGCCAGCAGCTCCCCAAGACTACTAGCGGGAGATGTAGATACGCAGTATTTT
CDR3: CASSSPRLLAGDVDTQYF

J: TRBJ2-2
D: TRBD1
size: NA
V: TRBV5-5
DNA: TGTGCCAGCAGTTATGACAGGGGGCGTAGGACCGGGGAGCTGTTTTTT
CDR3: CASSYDRGRRTGELFF

J: TRBJ2-5
D: TRBD1
size: many
V: TRBV20-1
DNA: TGCAGTGCTCGATCGACAGGGGGAGAGACCCAGTACTTC
CDR3: CSARSTGGETQYF

J: TRBJ2-1
D: NA
size: many
V: TRBV29-1
DNA: TGCAGCTGCTTGGGGGGTGTGCTCTCCTACAATGAGCAGTTCTTC
CDR3: CSCLGGVLSYNEQFF

J: TRBJ2-3
D: NA
size: few
V: TRBV7-3
DNA: TGTGCCAGCAGCTTAGACTCCCATACGCAGTATTTT
CDR3: CASSLDSHTQYF

J: TRBJ1-2
D: TRBD1
size: many
V: TRBV3-1
DNA: TGTGCCAGCGGCGGGACAGGGTACGGCTACACCTTC
CDR3: CASGGTGYGYTF

J: TRBJ2-3
D: NA
size: many
V: TRBV15
DNA: TGTGCCACCAGCAGAGGTGCTATGGACACCTACACAGATACGCAGTATTTT
CDR3: CATSRGAMDTYTDTQYF

J: TRBJ2-5
D: TRBD2
size: NA
V: TRBV5-8
DNA: TGTGCCAGCAGCTTGGAGTTCGGGAGGGCCGAGTTAGGGACCCAGTACTTC
CDR3: CASSLEFGRAELGTQYF

J: TRBJ2-2
D: TRBD1
size: NA
V: TRBV12-3/TRBV12-4
DNA: TGTGCCACCCTGGGGACAGGGGGCGAGCGGTCCGGGGAGCTGTTTTTT
CDR3: CATLGTGGERSGELFF